What follows is one T cell receptor beta chain and its context. These data belong to a study of T cell responses to AZD1222 COVID-19 vaccine. Germline trimming cut 0 bases from V and 7 bases from J; bases unmatched to any gene: 5. Germline CDR1 reads SGDLS; CDR2 reads YYNGEE. The CDR3 is made up of 15 amino acids. Profiling relied on immunoSEQ multiplex PCR, and the TCRdb table lists in-frame clones only, not all of them. This table holds some 120,000 clones, just over 90% found once. The sequence came from an adult in good health. This material consisted of peripheral blood, taken on day 0 of AZD1222 vaccination. The rearrangement joins TRBV9 to TRBJ1-2, with TRBD1 matching over 11 bases. CDR3 nucleotide sequence: TGTGCCAGCAGCGTAGAGGGGACAGGGGGTTTTGGCTACACCTTC. Translating gives CASSVEGTGGFGYTF.